Each of the 21 T cell receptor beta chains below was sequenced from the same sample in a study of OX40 agonist ivuxolimab in advanced cancers. Sequencing was performed with immunoSEQ multiplex PCR; in TCRdb, only in-frame clones are kept and a portion is missing. In the table there are tens of thousands of clones, approximately 86% of which are singletons. This sample comprised CD4+ or CD8+ T cells sorted from blood, obtained in a trial of the OX40 agonist ivuxolimab. All receptors derive from an adult with an advanced solid tumor such as melanoma, head and neck, liver or kidney cancer.

The chain combines TRBV12-5 with TRBJ2-5; TRBD2 matches 9 bases. V was clipped by 1 base and J by 1 base; unmatched bases: 10. The CDR3 consists of 18 residues. The germline V gene has CDR1 LGHNT and CDR2 FRNRAP. The CDR3 here is CASGLGVAGVWAQETQYF. For the CDR3, the DNA is TGTGCTAGTGGTTTGGGGGTAGCGGGAGTCTGGGCCCAAGAGACCCAGTACTTC.

The V and J genes are TRBV5-1 and TRBJ2-2, with D tentatively TRBD2 (6 bases). Trimming shortened V by 1 base and J by 6 bases, and 10 bases separated the two germline ends. CDR3 length: 14 residues. Germline loops: CDR1 SGHRS, CDR2 YFSETQ. The CDR3 loop is CASSLWGGAGELFF. CDR3 in DNA: TGCGCCAGCAGCTTGTGGGGCGGGGCCGGGGAGCTGTTTTTT. Looking up the rest from reference TRBV5-1 and TRBJ2-2 gives the full variable domain: KAGVTQTPRYLIKTRGQQVTLSCSPISGHRSVSWYQQTPGQGLQFLFEYFSETQRNKGNFPGRFSGRQFSNSRSEMNVSTLELGDSALYLCASSLWGGAGELFFGEGSRLTVL.

The chain links TRBV6-6 to TRBJ2-5; D may be TRBD1 (6 bases). In germline, CDR1 is MNHNY, CDR2 SVGAGI (reference sequence). The CDR3 runs 15 residues. V was trimmed by 5 bases and J by 3 bases, leaving 16 bases between them. CDR3 DNA sequence: TGTGCCAGCAGTCGCCTAGGGGGAAATAAAGAGACCCAGTACTTC. Protein product: CASSRLGGNKETQYF.

The chain uses TRBV7-8 and TRBJ2-1; D remains ambiguous. The CDR3 runs 16 residues. CDR1 and CDR2 from the germline V gene are SGHVS and FQNEAQ. With 5 bases removed from V and 1 base from J, the gap between germline ends came to 15 bases. CDR3 DNA sequence: TGTGCCAGCAGCCCCAAGACCGGGCGGTCCTACAATGAGCAGTTCTTC. It is translated as CASSPKTGRSYNEQFF. Full variable domain (remainder filled in from reference TRBV7-8 and TRBJ2-1): GAGVSQSPRYKVAKRGQDVALRCDPISGHVSLFWYQQALGQGPEFLTYFQNEAQLDKSGLPSDRFFAERPEGSVSTLKIQRTQQEDSAVYLCASSPKTGRSYNEQFFGPGTRLTVL.

The chain couples TRBV7-2 to TRBJ2-1, with 12 bases matching TRBD1. Germline V gives CDR1 SGHTA, CDR2 FQGNSA. The CDR3 length is 16 residues. V dropped 1 base and J dropped 7; count of bases not matched to a gene: 5. The CDR3 spells CASSLVGTGGMNEQFF. The CDR3, as DNA: TGTGCCAGCAGCTTAGTCGGGACAGGGGGCATGAATGAGCAGTTCTTC.

A few counts support this clone. This chain links TRBV10-2 with TRBJ1-2, with a possible D match to TRBD1 (6 bases). Trimming shortened V by 6 bases and J by 6 bases, and 8 bases separated the two germline ends. Germline CDR1 is WSHSY and CDR2 is SAAADI. The CDR3 runs 11 residues. This CDR3 reads CASSEGDGYTF. Here the CDR3 DNA reads TGCGCCAGCAGCGAGGGGGATGGCTACACCTTC.

The V gene is TRBV9, the J gene TRBJ2-3; D could derive from TRBD1 or TRBD2 (6 bases each). Trimming took off 0 bases at V and 0 bases at J, with 17 bases between the two ends. Germline values: CDR1 SGDLS, CDR2 YYNGEE. This CDR3 is built from 18 residues. The CDR3 sequence is CASSVVGLGGRSTDTQYF. The DNA of the CDR3 is TGTGCCAGCAGCGTAGTGGGACTTGGGGGCCGAAGCACAGATACGCAGTATTTT.

This clone has a single count. The V call is TRBV5-4, the J call TRBJ2-3; 7 bases map to TRBD2. With 6 bases clipped from V and 7 bases from J, the junction kept 17 bases outside the gene matches. CDR3 length: 16 residues. The germline V gene has CDR1 SGHNT and CDR2 YYREEE (reference sequence). The CDR3 sequence is CASTPSGGGTSYTQYF. CDR3 in DNA: TGTGCCAGCACCCCAAGTGGGGGAGGGACCTCTTATACGCAGTATTTT.

The genes are TRBV5-4 and TRBJ2-3; 7 bases match TRBD2. The CDR3 is made up of 16 amino acids. Trimming cost V 2 bases and J 5 bases; bases outside gene matches: 11. Germline loops: CDR1 SGHNT, CDR2 YYREEE (reference sequence). DNA for the CDR3: TGTGCCAGCAGCTTTCGAGGGAGGGCCGAGGGAGATACGCAGTATTTT. Translated, it gives CASSFRGRAEGDTQYF.

The V gene is TRBV28, the J gene TRBJ2-7, with 8 nucleotides matching TRBD2. Looked up from germline, CDR1 is MDHEN and CDR2 is SYDVKM. This CDR3 has 10 amino acids. DNA of the CDR3: TGTATTAGCGGGAACTACGAGCAGTACTTC. Its protein product is CISGNYEQYF.

This chain joins TRBV7-6 and TRBJ2-1, with 7 bases that match TRBD2. CDR1 and CDR2 from the germline V gene are SGHVS and FNYEAQ. This CDR3 is built from 14 residues. The ends lost 4 bases at V and 4 bases at J; junction bases unmatched: 4. The CDR3 reads CASSSLAVYNEQFF. The CDR3 nucleotides are TGTGCCAGCAGCTCGCTAGCGGTGTACAATGAGCAGTTCTTC.

The rearrangement joins TRBV2 to TRBJ1-1; D perhaps matches TRBD1 (6 bases). Germline V lookup: CDR1 SNHLY, CDR2 FYNNEI. CDR3 length: 16 residues. Trimming cost V 6 bases and J 2 bases, with 19 bases left between them. The chain's CDR3 is CASSPRGERANTEAFF. DNA of the CDR3: TGTGCCAGCAGCCCTAGGGGGGAAAGGGCTAACACTGAAGCTTTCTTT. The entire variable domain, with the rest obtained from reference TRBV2 and TRBJ1-1, is as follows: EPEVTQTPSHQVTQMGQEVILRCVPISNHLYFYWYRQILGQKVEFLVSFYNNEISEKSEIFDDQFSVERPDGSNFTLKIRSTKLEDSAMYFCASSPRGERANTEAFFGQGTRLTVV.

The chain joins TRBV2 to TRBJ1-1; maybe TRBD1 (6 bases). The ends were cut back, 4 bases at V and 6 bases at J, with 15 bases in the middle. Germline V gene data show CDR1 as SNHLY and CDR2 as FYNNEI. The CDR3 sequence is 14 residues long. The CDR3 bases are TGTGCCAGCAGTGGGAGCAGGGGAGGCTCTGAAGCTTTCTTT. Translated, it gives CASSGSRGGSEAFF.

This sequence joins TRBV7-8 and TRBJ2-7; 10 nucleotides align to TRBD1. V dropped 2 bases and J dropped 6; count of bases not matched to a gene: 4. CDR3 length: 14 residues. From germline, CDR1 is SGHVS and CDR2 FQNEAQ. The chain's CDR3 is CASSLRDRGGEQYF. The CDR3 nucleotides are TGTGCCAGCAGCTTACGGGACAGGGGCGGCGAGCAGTACTTC.

The chain employs TRBV19 and TRBJ2-1; 7 bases are a match to TRBD2. From germline, CDR1 is LNHDA and CDR2 SQIVND (reference sequence). V lost 2 bases, J lost 4 bases, and 8 bases stayed unmatched. The CDR3 is made up of 16 amino acids. In DNA, the CDR3 is TGTGCCAGTAGTATAACCCTAGCGGAGAGATACAATGAGCAGTTCTTC. It specifies CASSITLAERYNEQFF. Full variable domain (missing parts from reference TRBV19 and TRBJ2-1): DGGITQSPKYLFRKEGQNVTLSCEQNLNHDAMYWYRQDPGQGLRLIYYSQIVNDFQKGDIAEGYSVSREKKESFPLTVTSAQKNPTAFYLCASSITLAERYNEQFFGPGTRLTVL.

The rearrangement uses TRBV5-1 and TRBJ2-3, with 9 bases fitting TRBD1. J gave up 2 bases and V 0 bases, and 4 bases lay outside the gene matches. Germline V gene data show CDR1 as SGHRS and CDR2 as YFSETQ. This CDR3 has 16 residues. CDR3 residues: CASSLAGTGTTDTQYF. The CDR3 coding sequence is TGCGCCAGCAGCTTGGCCGGGACAGGGACCACAGATACGCAGTATTTT.

The rearrangement links TRBV10-1 to TRBJ2-5; D not certain. The CDR3 is 14 residues long. Trimming cost V 3 bases and J 5 bases, with 13 bases left between them. CDR1 and CDR2 from the germline V gene are WNHNN and SYGVQD (reference sequence). The CDR3 DNA is TGCGCCAGCAGTGACGGTCGTATAGGGGAGACCCAGTACTTC. Translation: CASSDGRIGETQYF.

The chain is built from TRBV5-1 and TRBJ2-5; TRBD2 agrees at 12 bases. The J call may be mistaken, given a closer DNA end match to TRBJ2-7. The CDR3 sequence is 14 residues long. CDR1 SGHRS and CDR2 YFSETQ come from the germline V gene. The CDR3 coding sequence is TGCGCCAGCAGCCCCGGACTAGCGGGGTACGAGCAGTACTTC. It specifies CASSPGLAGYEQYF.

The chain couples TRBV19 to TRBJ2-6; maybe TRBD1 (6 bases). Trimming left V 8 bases short and J 4 bases short, with 15 bases between. This CDR3 is 15 amino acids long. Germline V lookup: CDR1 LNHDA, CDR2 SQIVND (reference sequence). As DNA, the CDR3 is TGTGCCAGTTTGCTGAGGGGGAAGGGGGCCAACGTCCTGACTTTC. It specifies CASLLRGKGANVLTF.

The chain is built from TRBV18 and TRBJ2-5, with TRBD2 matching over 11 bases. Germline V gene lookup returns CDR1 KGHSH and CDR2 LQKENI. The length of the CDR3 is 17 residues. The trim removed 3 bases at V and 0 bases at J, leaving 6 bases unmatched. The CDR3 DNA sequence: TGTGCCAGCTCACCGGGACTAGCGGTAATGTACCAAGAGACCCAGTACTTC. Translation gives CASSPGLAVMYQETQYF. The entire variable domain, with the rest obtained from reference TRBV18 and TRBJ2-5, is as follows: NAGVMQNPRHLVRRRGQEARLRCSPMKGHSHVYWYRQLPEEGLKFMVYLQKENIIDESGMPKERFSAEFPKEGPSILRIQQVVRGDSAAYFCASSPGLAVMYQETQYFGPGTRLLVL.

The chain links TRBV29-1 to TRBJ1-2; 10 bases line up with TRBD1. Per the germline V gene, CDR1 is SQVTM and CDR2 is ANQGSEA. This CDR3 comprises 13 residues. J lost 5 bases, V lost 4 bases, and 4 bases had no gene match. In nucleotides, the CDR3 is TGCAGCGTTGGGGACAGGGGATATTATGGCTACACCTTC. It encodes CSVGDRGYYGYTF.